This entry lists 3 T cell receptor beta chains sequenced from one sample in a study of blood T cells in healthy people across ages. A J-beta primer mix and a sample-barcoded 5' primer were used in a second PCR of roughly 7 to 12 cycles. TCRdb fed the 5' RACE reads into MiXCR, producing one record per CDR3 protein. In the table there are 800,000 to 950,000 distinct CDR3 sequences, about 29% of which are singletons. These records were also assigned to another study, of T cells of mothers and their children.

Input material: blood. Receptors were obtained from a woman between 40 and 50 years old in good health.

As to this clonotype: The junction differs from germline at one of its ends, possibly a read error. This chain links TRBV7-7 with TRBJ2-2, with TRBD2 matching over 7 bases. The CDR3 is 15 amino acids. Looked up from germline, CDR1 is SSHAT and CDR2 is FNYEAQ (reference sequence). CDR3 sequence (DNA): TGTGCTAGCAGCTCCGGGACTACGAACACCGGGGAGCTGTTTTTT. Translating gives CASSSGTTNTGELFF. Full variable domain (remainder filled in from reference TRBV7-7 and TRBJ2-2): GAGVSQSPRYKVTKRGQDVTLRCDPISSHATLYWYQQALGQGPEFLTYFNYEAQPDKSGLPSDRFSAERPEGSISTLTIQRTEQRDSAMYRCASSSGTTNTGELFFGEGSRLTVL.

This clonotype was seen at least ten times. The chain combines TRBV7-3 with TRBJ1-2, with 7 bases matching TRBD1. This CDR3 contains 20 residues. Germline loops: CDR1 SGHTA, CDR2 FQGTGA. Trimming cost V 2 bases and J 6 bases; bases outside gene matches: 24. CDR3 coding DNA: TGTGCCAGCAGCTTATTCCGGGTCGGCCCAGGGGGGCGGGTGGAACATGGCTACACCTTC. Translating it yields CASSLFRVGPGGRVEHGYTF.

This clonotype showed up just a few times. V usage is TRBV20-1 and J usage is TRBJ2-5; D call uncertain. This CDR3 contains 16 residues. Trimming stripped 2 bases from V and 0 bases from J, with 16 bases between. Looked up from germline, CDR1 is DFQATT and CDR2 is SNEGSKA (reference sequence). CDR3 protein: CSARPPDATYQETQYF. CDR3 coding DNA: TGCAGTGCTAGACCCCCCGACGCAACCTACCAAGAGACCCAGTACTTC.